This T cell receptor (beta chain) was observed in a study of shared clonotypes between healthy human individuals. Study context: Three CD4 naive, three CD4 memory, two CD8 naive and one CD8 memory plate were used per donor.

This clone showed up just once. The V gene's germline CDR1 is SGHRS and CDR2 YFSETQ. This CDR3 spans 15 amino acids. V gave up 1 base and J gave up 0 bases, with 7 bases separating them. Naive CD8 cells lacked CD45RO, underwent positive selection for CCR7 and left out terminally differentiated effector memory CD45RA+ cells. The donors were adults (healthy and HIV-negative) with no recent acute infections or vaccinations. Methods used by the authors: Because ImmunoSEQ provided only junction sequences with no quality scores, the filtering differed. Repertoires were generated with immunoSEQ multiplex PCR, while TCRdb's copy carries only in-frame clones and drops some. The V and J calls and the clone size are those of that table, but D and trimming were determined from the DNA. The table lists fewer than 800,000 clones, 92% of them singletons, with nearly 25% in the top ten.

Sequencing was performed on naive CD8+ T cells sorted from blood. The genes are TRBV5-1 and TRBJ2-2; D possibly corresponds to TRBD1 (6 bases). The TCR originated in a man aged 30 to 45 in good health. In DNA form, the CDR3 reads TGCGCCAGCAGCTTGAGACAGGCGAACACCGGGGAGCTGTTTTTT. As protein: CASSLRQANTGELFF.